This T cell receptor beta chain was profiled in a study of cytomegalovirus exposure and HLA in healthy donors. The junction had 15 bases not matched to a gene; V was cut back by 2 bases and J by 1 base. Germline V gene lookup returns CDR1 SGHVS and CDR2 FQNEAQ. The CDR3 runs to 19 residues. The data were produced by immunoSEQ multiplex PCR, yet TCRdb's version contains in-frame clones alone and is incomplete. The sample carries fewer than 130,000 clones, 85% to 90% recorded once. Regarding the study as a whole: First-cohort TCR clusters were later found to tend to co-occur in the 90 to 150 validation repertoires. The study recorded over 150 TCR beta chains that were cytomegalovirus-associated.

Note on this clone: What it binds is not known.

The chain joins TRBV7-8 to TRBJ1-2, with 8 bases lining up with TRBD1. The receptor's source is a woman under 40 in good health and CMV-seropositive. The source material was PBMCs. The CDR3 sequence: CASSLLSRGQGRINYGYTF. In DNA, the CDR3 is TGTGCCAGCAGCTTACTTAGTAGAGGACAGGGAAGAATTAACTATGGCTACACCTTC.